Sequencing of this T cell receptor (beta chain) was carried out in a study of CD8+CD57+ T cells in acquired aplastic anemia. On the study more broadly: Sorted CD4+ plus CD8+ cells gave DNA averaging roughly 3 ug. The average read count for CD4+ cells in healthy donors was 8.5 million to 11 million.

TCR beta VDJ combinations and CDR3 sequences were profiled from genomic DNA. TCRdb processed the reads anew with MiXCR; each CDR3 protein has one entry. The profile shows tens of thousands of distinct CDR3 sequences, under 50% of them singletons. Trimming removed 5 bases from V and 10 bases from J, with 24 bases in between. From germline, CDR1 is SGHAT and CDR2 FQDESV (reference sequence). The CDR3 is 17 residues long. Worth noting for this clonotype: The antigen is unknown.

Study-level findings and limits: Patients were compared with controls for CD8+ Simpson's diversity, and no significant difference emerged. In common between the patients and the controls were approximately 30 CD8+ CDR3 sequences.

The receptor's source is a human donor in good health, serving as a control. The genes are TRBV11-1 and TRBJ1-6; no firm D call. The specimen sequenced was sorted CD4+, CD8+, or CD8+CD57+ T cells (not recorded which) from PBMCs. The CDR3 region is CASSHLRTTGERSPLHF. CDR3 DNA sequence: TGTGCCAGCAGCCATCTCAGAACCACCGGGGAGAGATCACCCCTCCACTTT.